This paragraph reports one T cell receptor (beta chain). This clone has more than one count but fewer than ten. There is no known antigen for this receptor. There are no base qualities to consult, and no much larger clone falls within one base. This sample is part of a study of CD8+ T cells in alopecia areata (dated by TCRdb to the late 2010s). Looking at the study overall: Treated patients were enrolled in an open-label pilot trial of oral tofacitinib, 5 to 10 mg twice daily, for moderate-to-severe alopecia areata. Patients received tofacitinib for 6 to 18 months and were then followed off drug for 6 months to check for delayed response and recurrence. The SALT score, which quantifies the percentage of affected scalp surface area, was used to measure disease severity in treated patients. To study T cell clonal expansion in alopecia areata, the researchers applied high-throughput TCRbeta sequencing to both the C3H/HeJ mouse model and human patients. On the human side, TCRbeta sequencing was run on scalp tissue and on sorted CD4+ and CD8+ peripheral blood T cells from healthy controls and from alopecia areata patients with either patchy or totalis/universalis disease. Patients on tofacitinib were biopsied at baseline and after 4 and 24 weeks of treatment, and several of the patients also had a later scalp biopsy. Scalp clonality was compared across normal scalp (n=4), patchy alopecia areata scalp (n=8), and alopecia totalis/universalis scalp (n=8). RNA was obtained with the PAXgene miRNA kit for fixed scalp, the miRNeasy kit for PBMCs, and the RNeasy kit for mouse skin. Amplification of TCRbeta CDR3 regions was done by immunoSEQ multiplex PCR using 35 Vbeta forward primers and 13 Jbeta reverse primers. What the work shows at the level of the full study, not this receptor alone: Because the treated cohort was small and had only one nonresponder, larger studies are needed to examine links between baseline CD8+ expansion and response. TCR sequences shared between patients were less clear than in mice, possibly partly because of HLA diversity in the patient population. Compared with normal scalp, lesional scalp, particularly in alopecia totalis/universalis, had higher clonality and more expanded CD8+ clones, which suggests antigenic drive. Many expanded lesional clones persisted in scalp and blood during tofacitinib treatment, which may partly explain relapse after stopping treatment. Unlike mouse skin, where gammadelta T cells dominate, normal human skin contains resident alphabeta T cells that get sequenced too, which complicates analysis of the scalp TCR repertoire. Tofacitinib significantly decreased scalp clonality and the number of expanded CD8+ clones among the top 100 scalp clones.

The sample's time point, from its label and the paper: about 25 weeks on oral tofacitinib. Taken with the paper, the label for treatment or condition translates to: oral pan-JAK inhibitor, 5-10 mg twice daily. From alopecia areata patients, peripheral blood was collected along with lesional scalp punch biopsies. PBMCs were separated by density centrifugation and stained for CD3, CD4 and CD8, after which CD4+ and CD8+ T cells were sorted on a FACSAria. Library generation was performed with the immunoSEQ multiplex PCR assay. RNA was extracted from all samples and reverse transcribed into cDNA, which served as template for TCR sequencing. First-strand cDNA was synthesized with SuperScript III using a 2:1 mix of oligo-dT and random hexamers. Amplification bias was assessed with a synthetic immune receptor repertoire, and residual bias was removed computationally. In the original analysis: Raw reads were preprocessed to remove errors, and CDR3 was defined according to IMGT conventions as the region from the conserved cysteine to phenylalanine. Clonality was calculated as 1 minus Shannon entropy normalized by log2 of the number of productive unique TCRs. CD4 or CD8 identity of scalp clones was inferred by cross-referencing scalp TCRbeta sequences with sorted blood CD4 and CD8 repertoires. TCRdb re-hosts the immuneACCESS table, in-frame sequences only. Its copies lack some clones; in the studies checked, an unresolved V gene accounts for under half of them, and the cause for the rest is not known. From that table come the V and J calls and clone size; the DNA was used to work out D and trimming. The sample table shows around 160,000 clones, and approximately 62% are seen once. Around 14% of the sample lies in the top ten.

The sequence was obtained from a human donor with alopecia areata. The specimen comprised CD4+ T cells sorted from blood, sampled at week 24, from a patient treated with tofacitinib.

The CDR3 in this case is CASPGSDREAFF. The sequenced DNA: TGTGCCTCCCCGGGGTCGGACCGGGAAGCTTTCTTT. The V and J segments used are TRBV30 and TRBJ1-1, with the D gene too uncertain to name. CDR1 is given as GTSNPN and CDR2 as SVGIG, both from the germline V gene (reference sequence). V and J lose 7 bases and 8 bases, and a span of 17 bases separates them. Counted from cysteine to phenylalanine, this CDR3 has 12 amino acids. Only the CDR3 DNA stays, 36 bases, in frame from base 1.